This is a list of T cell receptor beta chains from one sample in a study of glioma-infiltrating T cells after dendritic cell vaccination. Repertoires were generated with immunoSEQ multiplex PCR, while TCRdb's copy carries only in-frame clones and drops some. The repertoire holds over 90,000 clones, with roughly 79% as singletons. The input for sequencing was blood, taken before dendritic cell vaccination. The receptors come from a human donor with glioblastoma. The CDR3 runs from the conserved cysteine through the conserved F or W. Each record gives: clone size, J gene, V gene, D gene, CDR3 protein, CDR3 DNA. The D gene is left open where the match is weak. A clone size is listed for some rows: how often the clone was seen (once, few, many), or a class if it is expanded.

size: NA; J: TRBJ2-3; V: TRBV5-1; D: NA; CDR3: CASSTGESTDTQYF; DNA: TGCGCCAGCAGCACCGGAGAGAGCACAGATACGCAGTATTTT
size: NA; J: TRBJ2-2; V: TRBV7-9; D: NA; CDR3: CASSGGGELFF; DNA: TGTGCCAGCAGCGGCGGAGGGGAGCTGTTTTTT
size: once; J: TRBJ2-3; V: TRBV5-1; D: NA; CDR3: CASSLAGATDTQYF; DNA: TGCGCCAGCAGCTTGGCCGGAGCCACAGATACGCAGTATTTT
size: NA; J: TRBJ2-1; V: TRBV12-5; D: NA; CDR3: CASGLGGVTNEQFF; DNA: TGTGCTAGTGGTTTGGGGGGGGTAACCAATGAGCAGTTCTTC
size: NA; J: TRBJ2-7; V: TRBV18; D: TRBD1; CDR3: CASSNRGYEQYF; DNA: TGTGCCAGCTCCAACAGGGGTTACGAGCAGTACTTC
size: once; J: TRBJ1-2; V: TRBV6-5; D: TRBD1; CDR3: CASATGAYGYTF; DNA: TGTGCCAGCGCCACAGGGGCCTATGGCTACACCTTC
size: NA; J: TRBJ2-1; V: TRBV7-2; D: NA; CDR3: CASSPTISGEQFF; DNA: TGTGCCAGCAGCCCTACAATTAGCGGAGAGCAGTTCTTC
size: few; J: TRBJ2-2; V: TRBV7-2; D: NA; CDR3: CASSPRELTNTGELFF; DNA: TGTGCCAGCAGCCCGCGGGAACTCACGAACACCGGGGAGCTGTTTTTT
size: NA; J: TRBJ2-7; V: TRBV4-2; D: TRBD2; CDR3: CASSQDGLAGTPGEQYF; DNA: TGTGCCAGCAGCCAAGATGGTCTAGCGGGGACCCCTGGGGAGCAGTACTTC
size: NA; J: TRBJ2-4; V: TRBV7-8; D: TRBD1; CDR3: CASSGTGEVGKNIQYF; DNA: TGTGCCAGCAGCGGGACAGGGGAGGTCGGCAAAAACATTCAGTACTTC
size: NA; J: TRBJ2-5; V: TRBV5-1; D: NA; CDR3: CASSPFPGQETQYF; DNA: TGCGCCAGCAGCCCGTTTCCGGGCCAAGAGACCCAGTACTTC
size: NA; J: TRBJ1-3; V: TRBV4-1; D: TRBD1; CDR3: CASSQDTDRGSGNTIYF; DNA: TGCGCCAGCAGCCAAGATACGGACAGGGGGTCTGGAAACACCATATATTTT
size: NA; J: TRBJ2-3; V: TRBV2; D: TRBD1; CDR3: CASSSRTGVDTQYF; DNA: TGTGCCAGCAGTTCCCGAACAGGGGTAGATACGCAGTATTTT
size: NA; J: TRBJ2-2; V: TRBV13; D: TRBD2; CDR3: CASSLRGTSGGTGELFF; DNA: TGTGCCAGCAGCTTAAGGGGGACTAGCGGGGGGACCGGGGAGCTGTTTTTT
size: NA; J: TRBJ1-2; V: TRBV2; D: NA; CDR3: CASDGGADGYTF; DNA: TGTGCCAGCGATGGGGGCGCCGATGGCTACACCTTC
size: NA; J: TRBJ2-1; V: TRBV19; D: TRBD1; CDR3: CASNPQGVGYNEQFF; DNA: TGTGCCAGTAACCCGCAGGGGGTGGGCTACAATGAGCAGTTCTTC
size: once; J: TRBJ2-1; V: TRBV9; D: TRBD2; CDR3: CASSVGLAGGQNEQFF; DNA: TGTGCCAGCAGCGTAGGACTAGCGGGGGGCCAGAATGAGCAGTTCTTC
size: NA; J: TRBJ1-1; V: TRBV5-4; D: NA; CDR3: CASSTDIDREAFF; DNA: TGTGCCAGCAGCACGGACATTGACAGGGAAGCTTTCTTT
size: NA; J: TRBJ2-2; V: TRBV5-1; D: TRBD1; CDR3: CASSNDRERNTGELFF; DNA: TGCGCCAGCAGCAACGACAGGGAAAGGAACACCGGGGAGCTGTTTTTT
size: NA; J: TRBJ2-6; V: TRBV5-1; D: NA; CDR3: CASSLEYSGANVLTF; DNA: TGCGCCAGCAGCTTGGAATACTCTGGGGCCAACGTCCTGACTTTC
size: NA; J: TRBJ2-7; V: TRBV2; D: NA; CDR3: CASRETRYEQYF; DNA: TGTGCCAGCAGGGAGACTAGGTACGAGCAGTACTTC
size: NA; J: TRBJ2-3; V: TRBV11-3; D: TRBD1; CDR3: CASSWTGSTDTQYF; DNA: TGTGCCAGCAGCTGGACAGGTAGCACAGATACGCAGTATTTT
size: few; J: TRBJ2-5; V: TRBV6-1; D: NA; CDR3: CASSEARQYQETQYF; DNA: TGTGCCAGCAGTGAAGCCAGGCAGTACCAAGAGACCCAGTACTTC
size: few; J: TRBJ1-4; V: TRBV19; D: TRBD1; CDR3: CASSNRDRDEKLFF; DNA: TGTGCCAGTAGTAACCGGGACAGGGATGAAAAACTGTTTTTT
size: once; J: TRBJ2-3; V: TRBV7-2; D: NA; CDR3: CASSLVGGITDTQYF; DNA: TGTGCCAGCAGCTTAGTGGGAGGTATCACAGATACGCAGTATTTT
size: NA; J: TRBJ2-3; V: TRBV11-2; D: NA; CDR3: CASSLVRPGSTDTQYF; DNA: TGTGCCAGCAGCTTAGTGCGTCCGGGGAGCACAGATACGCAGTATTTT
size: few; J: TRBJ1-1; V: TRBV10-1; D: TRBD1; CDR3: CASQYDRVTEAFF; DNA: TGCGCCAGTCAATACGACAGGGTGACTGAAGCTTTCTTT
size: NA; J: TRBJ2-5; V: TRBV5-4; D: NA; CDR3: CASSLGGLRPQETQYF; DNA: TGTGCCAGCAGCTTGGGGGGGCTCCGTCCACAAGAGACCCAGTACTTC
size: NA; J: TRBJ1-4; V: TRBV4-1; D: NA; CDR3: CASSHLRGGVSTNEKLFF; DNA: TGCGCCAGCAGCCACCTTCGGGGCGGGGTCTCTACTAATGAAAAACTGTTTTTT
size: NA; J: TRBJ2-2; V: TRBV29-1; D: NA; CDR3: CSVGASTNTGELFF; DNA: TGCAGCGTTGGGGCTAGCACGAACACCGGGGAGCTGTTTTTT
size: NA; J: TRBJ2-7; V: TRBV13; D: TRBD2; CDR3: CASSWGIAGGEYEQYF; DNA: TGTGCCAGCAGCTGGGGGATAGCGGGGGGGGAATACGAGCAGTACTTC
size: NA; J: TRBJ2-5; V: TRBV5-6; D: TRBD1; CDR3: CASSPGTGVQETQYF; DNA: TGTGCCAGCAGCCCCGGGACAGGGGTCCAAGAGACCCAGTACTTC
size: NA; J: TRBJ1-1; V: TRBV19; D: NA; CDR3: CASSIDLARVTEAFF; DNA: TGTGCCAGTAGTATAGATTTGGCCAGGGTCACTGAAGCTTTCTTT
size: NA; J: TRBJ1-1; V: TRBV27; D: NA; CDR3: CASSWTPRVTEAFF; DNA: TGTGCCAGCAGCTGGACGCCCAGGGTGACTGAAGCTTTCTTT
size: NA; J: TRBJ2-5; V: TRBV11-3; D: TRBD1; CDR3: CASSLEATGGRKTQYF; DNA: TGTGCCAGCAGCTTAGAGGCCACAGGGGGCCGAAAGACCCAGTACTTC
size: NA; J: TRBJ2-7; V: TRBV6-5; D: NA; CDR3: CASSYSVTGVAYEQYF; DNA: TGTGCCAGCAGTTACTCGGTAACAGGTGTCGCCTACGAGCAGTACTTC
size: NA; J: TRBJ2-3; V: TRBV7-2; D: TRBD2; CDR3: CATGQRGLTDTQYF; DNA: TGTGCCACCGGCCAGCGGGGACTCACAGATACGCAGTATTTT
size: NA; J: TRBJ2-1; V: TRBV9; D: TRBD1; CDR3: CASSTPRTGLPRADNEQFF; DNA: TGTGCCAGCAGCACCCCCCGGACAGGTCTGCCAAGGGCGGACAATGAGCAGTTCTTC
size: NA; J: TRBJ1-5; V: TRBV19; D: NA; CDR3: CASSTDRGQPQHF; DNA: TGTGCCAGTAGTACCGACAGAGGTCAGCCCCAGCATTTT
size: NA; J: TRBJ1-2; V: TRBV20-1; D: NA; CDR3: CSTRSIDGYTF; DNA: TGCAGCACACGGAGTATTGATGGCTACACCTTC
size: NA; J: TRBJ1-4; V: TRBV10-3; D: NA; CDR3: CAIKTVTNEKLFF; DNA: TGTGCCATCAAGACAGTTACTAATGAAAAACTGTTTTTT
size: NA; J: TRBJ2-7; V: TRBV7-3; D: TRBD1; CDR3: CASSVQGARYEQYF; DNA: TGTGCCAGCAGCGTACAGGGGGCCAGGTACGAGCAGTACTTC
size: NA; J: TRBJ2-2; V: TRBV9; D: NA; CDR3: CASSVGSAFTGELFF; DNA: TGTGCCAGCAGCGTAGGGTCCGCGTTCACCGGGGAGCTGTTTTTT